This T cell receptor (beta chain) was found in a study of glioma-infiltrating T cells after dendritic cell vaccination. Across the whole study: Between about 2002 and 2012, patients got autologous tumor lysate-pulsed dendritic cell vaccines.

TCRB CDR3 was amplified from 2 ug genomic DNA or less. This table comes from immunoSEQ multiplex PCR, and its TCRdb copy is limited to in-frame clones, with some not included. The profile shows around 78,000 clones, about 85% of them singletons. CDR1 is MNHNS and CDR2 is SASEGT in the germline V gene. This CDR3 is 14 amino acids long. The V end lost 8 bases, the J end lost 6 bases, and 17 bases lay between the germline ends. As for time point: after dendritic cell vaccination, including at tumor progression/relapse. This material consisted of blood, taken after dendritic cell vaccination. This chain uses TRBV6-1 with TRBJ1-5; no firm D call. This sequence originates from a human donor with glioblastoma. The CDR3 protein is CASVLGGLGQPQHF. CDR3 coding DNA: TGTGCCAGCGTTTTAGGAGGGTTGGGTCAGCCCCAGCATTTT.